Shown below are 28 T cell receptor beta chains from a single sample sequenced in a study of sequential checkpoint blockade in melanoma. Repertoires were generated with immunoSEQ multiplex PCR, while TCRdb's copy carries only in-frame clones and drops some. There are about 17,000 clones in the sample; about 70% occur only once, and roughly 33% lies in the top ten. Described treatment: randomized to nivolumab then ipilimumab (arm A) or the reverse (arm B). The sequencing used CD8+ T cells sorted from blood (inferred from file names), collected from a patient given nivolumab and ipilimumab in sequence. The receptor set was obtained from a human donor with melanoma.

CDR3 sequence reads: CASSLPGQGSGEQYF. The CDR3, as DNA: TGTGCCAGCAGCTTACCGGGACAGGGTTCGGGCGAGCAGTACTTC. The chain employs TRBV7-9 and TRBJ2-5, with TRBD1 identical over 9 bases. The end of the DNA aligns better with TRBJ2-7, so the J call may be wrong. This CDR3 is 15 amino acids long. Per germline, CDR1 SEHNR and CDR2 FQNEAQ (reference sequence).

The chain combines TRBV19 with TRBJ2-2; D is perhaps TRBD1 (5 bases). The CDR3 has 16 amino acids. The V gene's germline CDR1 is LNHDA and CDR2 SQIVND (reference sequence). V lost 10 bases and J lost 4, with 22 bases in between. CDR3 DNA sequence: TGTGCCACTCTCCCCCCGGGCAGGGTGACCACCGGGGAGCTGTTTTTT. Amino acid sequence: CATLPPGRVTTGELFF.

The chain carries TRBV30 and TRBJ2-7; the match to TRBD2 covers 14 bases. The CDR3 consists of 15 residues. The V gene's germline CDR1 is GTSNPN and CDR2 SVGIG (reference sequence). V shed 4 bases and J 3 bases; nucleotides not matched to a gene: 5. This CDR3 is CAWNRGLAGVYEQYF. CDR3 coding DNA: TGTGCCTGGAACCGGGGACTAGCGGGAGTCTACGAGCAGTACTTC.

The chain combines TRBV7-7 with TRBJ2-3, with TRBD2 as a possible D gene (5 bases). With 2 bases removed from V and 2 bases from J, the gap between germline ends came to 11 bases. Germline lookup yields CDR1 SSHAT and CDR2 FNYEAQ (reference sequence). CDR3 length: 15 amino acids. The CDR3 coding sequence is TGTGCCAGCAGCTTACGTCCCGGGGACACAGATACGCAGTATTTT. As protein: CASSLRPGDTDTQYF.

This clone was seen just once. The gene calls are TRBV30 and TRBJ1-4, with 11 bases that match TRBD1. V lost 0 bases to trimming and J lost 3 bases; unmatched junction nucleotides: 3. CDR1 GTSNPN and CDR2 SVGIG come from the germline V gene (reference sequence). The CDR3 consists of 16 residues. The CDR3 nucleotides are TGTGCCTGGAGTGTTGGACAGGGGGCTGCTAATGAAAAACTGTTTTTT. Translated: CAWSVGQGAANEKLFF.

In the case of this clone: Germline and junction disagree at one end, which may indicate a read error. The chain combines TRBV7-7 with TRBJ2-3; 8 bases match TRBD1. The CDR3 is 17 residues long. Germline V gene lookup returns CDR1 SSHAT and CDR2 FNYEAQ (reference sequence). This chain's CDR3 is CASSLGPGQGVSDTQYF. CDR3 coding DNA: TGTGCTAGCAGCTTGGGTCCTGGACAGGGAGTTTCAGATACGCAGTATTTT.

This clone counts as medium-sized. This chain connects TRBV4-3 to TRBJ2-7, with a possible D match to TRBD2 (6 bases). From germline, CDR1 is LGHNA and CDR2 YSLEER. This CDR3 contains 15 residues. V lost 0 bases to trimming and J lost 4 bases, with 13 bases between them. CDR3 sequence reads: CASSQDAGGLYEQYF. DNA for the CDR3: TGCGCCAGCAGCCAAGATGCTGGGGGACTTTACGAGCAGTACTTC.

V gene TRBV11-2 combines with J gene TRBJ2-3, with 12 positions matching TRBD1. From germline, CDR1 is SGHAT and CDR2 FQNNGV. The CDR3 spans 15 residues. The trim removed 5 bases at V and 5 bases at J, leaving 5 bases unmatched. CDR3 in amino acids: CASSLGTGGLDTQYF. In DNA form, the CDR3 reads TGTGCCAGCAGCCTTGGGACAGGGGGCTTAGATACGCAGTATTTT.

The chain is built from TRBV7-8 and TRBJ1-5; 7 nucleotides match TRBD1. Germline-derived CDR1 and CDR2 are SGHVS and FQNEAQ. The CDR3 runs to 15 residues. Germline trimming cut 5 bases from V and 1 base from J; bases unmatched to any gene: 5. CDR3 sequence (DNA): TGTGCCAGCAGCCTCCGGGACAGAAGCAATCAGCCCCAGCATTTT. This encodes CASSLRDRSNQPQHF. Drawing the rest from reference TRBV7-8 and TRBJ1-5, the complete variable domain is GAGVSQSPRYKVAKRGQDVALRCDPISGHVSLFWYQQALGQGPEFLTYFQNEAQLDKSGLPSDRFFAERPEGSVSTLKIQRTQQEDSAVYLCASSLRDRSNQPQHFGDGTRLSIL.

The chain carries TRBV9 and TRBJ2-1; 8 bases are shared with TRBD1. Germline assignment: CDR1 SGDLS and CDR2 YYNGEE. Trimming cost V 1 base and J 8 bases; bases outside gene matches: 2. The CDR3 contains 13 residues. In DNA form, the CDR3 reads TGTGCCAGCAGCGTATCAGGGGGCGATGAGCAGTTCTTC. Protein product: CASSVSGGDEQFF.

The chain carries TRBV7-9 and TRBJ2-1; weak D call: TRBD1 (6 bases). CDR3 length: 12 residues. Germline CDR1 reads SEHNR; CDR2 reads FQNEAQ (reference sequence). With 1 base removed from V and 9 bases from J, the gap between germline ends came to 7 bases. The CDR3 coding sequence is TGTGCCAGCAGCTTAGAACAGGGTGAGCAGTTCTTC. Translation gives CASSLEQGEQFF.

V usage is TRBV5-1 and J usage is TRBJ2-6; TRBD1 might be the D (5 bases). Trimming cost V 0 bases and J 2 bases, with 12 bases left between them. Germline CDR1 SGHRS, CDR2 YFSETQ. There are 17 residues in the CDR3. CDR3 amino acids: CASSLEVRAAGANVLTF. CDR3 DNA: TGCGCCAGCAGCTTGGAGGTCAGGGCGGCTGGGGCCAACGTCCTGACTTTC.

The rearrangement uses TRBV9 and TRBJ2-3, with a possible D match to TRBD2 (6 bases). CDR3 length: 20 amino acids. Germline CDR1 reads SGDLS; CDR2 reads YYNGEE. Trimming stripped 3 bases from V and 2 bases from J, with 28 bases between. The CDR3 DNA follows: TGTGCCAGCAGCGGCCTGGGACCACCCAAGTCGACGCGGGACACAGATACGCAGTATTTT. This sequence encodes CASSGLGPPKSTRDTDTQYF.

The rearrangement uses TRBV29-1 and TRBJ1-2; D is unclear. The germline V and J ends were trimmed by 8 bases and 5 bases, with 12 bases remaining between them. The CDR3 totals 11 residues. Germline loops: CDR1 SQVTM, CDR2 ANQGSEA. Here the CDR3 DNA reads TGCAGCTCTCGTTCGGGGTATGGCTACACCTTC. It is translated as CSSRSGYGYTF.

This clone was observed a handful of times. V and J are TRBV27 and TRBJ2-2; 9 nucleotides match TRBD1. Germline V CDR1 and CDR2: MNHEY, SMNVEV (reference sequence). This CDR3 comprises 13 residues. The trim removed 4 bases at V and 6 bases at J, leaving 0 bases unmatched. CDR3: CASSWTGAGELFF. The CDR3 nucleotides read TGTGCCAGCAGTTGGACAGGGGCCGGGGAGCTGTTTTTT.

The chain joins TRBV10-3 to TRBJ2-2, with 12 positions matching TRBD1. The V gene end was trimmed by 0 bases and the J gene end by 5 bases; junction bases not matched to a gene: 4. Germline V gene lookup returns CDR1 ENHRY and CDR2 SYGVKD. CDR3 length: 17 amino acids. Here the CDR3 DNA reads TGTGCCATCAGTGAGTCGGGACAGGGGGCTACTACCGGGGAGCTGTTTTTT. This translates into CAISESGQGATTGELFF.

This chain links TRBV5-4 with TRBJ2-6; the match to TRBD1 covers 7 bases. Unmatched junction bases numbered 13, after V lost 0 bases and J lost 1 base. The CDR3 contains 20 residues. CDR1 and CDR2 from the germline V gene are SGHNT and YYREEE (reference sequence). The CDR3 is CASSLEGAFVRDSGANVLTF. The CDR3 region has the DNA TGTGCCAGCAGCTTGGAGGGGGCCTTCGTTCGGGATTCTGGGGCCAACGTCCTGACTTTC.

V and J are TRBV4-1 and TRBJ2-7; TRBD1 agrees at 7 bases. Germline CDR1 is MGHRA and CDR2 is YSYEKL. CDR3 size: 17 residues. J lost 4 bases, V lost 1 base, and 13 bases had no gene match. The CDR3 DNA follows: TGCGCCAGCAGCCAAGTAATCGGGACAGCAAGTTTTTACGAGCAGTACTTC. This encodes CASSQVIGTASFYEQYF.

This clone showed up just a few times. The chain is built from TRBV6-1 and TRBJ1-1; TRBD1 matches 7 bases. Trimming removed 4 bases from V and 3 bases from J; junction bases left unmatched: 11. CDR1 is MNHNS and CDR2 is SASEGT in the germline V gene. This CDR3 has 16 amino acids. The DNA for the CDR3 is TGTGCCAGCAGTGTTTATTTCGGGACAGCGGACACTGAAGCTTTCTTT. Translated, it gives CASSVYFGTADTEAFF.

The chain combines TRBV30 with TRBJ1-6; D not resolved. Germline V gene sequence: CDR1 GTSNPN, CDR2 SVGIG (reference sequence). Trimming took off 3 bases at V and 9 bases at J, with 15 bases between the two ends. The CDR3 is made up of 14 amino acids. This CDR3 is CAWRMRVGVSPLHF. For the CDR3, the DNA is TGTGCCTGGAGAATGAGGGTCGGGGTTTCACCCCTCCACTTT.

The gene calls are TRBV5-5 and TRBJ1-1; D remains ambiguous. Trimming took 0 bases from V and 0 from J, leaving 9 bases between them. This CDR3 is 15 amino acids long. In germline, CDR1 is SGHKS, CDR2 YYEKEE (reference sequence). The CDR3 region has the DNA TGTGCCAGCAGCTTGGGTTCGGGGATGAACACTGAAGCTTTCTTT. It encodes CASSLGSGMNTEAFF.

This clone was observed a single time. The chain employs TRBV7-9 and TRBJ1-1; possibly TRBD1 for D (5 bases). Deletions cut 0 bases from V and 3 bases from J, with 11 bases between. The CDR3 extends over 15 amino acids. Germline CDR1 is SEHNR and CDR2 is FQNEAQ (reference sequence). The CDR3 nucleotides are TGTGCCAGCAGCTTAGCGCCGGGGGGGGACACTGAAGCTTTCTTT. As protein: CASSLAPGGDTEAFF.

For the CDR3, the DNA is TGCGCCAGCAGCCAAGTTCTTAGCTACGAGCAGTACTTC. It specifies CASSQVLSYEQYF. The chain recombines TRBV4-3 with TRBJ2-7, with D hard to call. The CDR3 sequence is 13 residues long. Per germline, CDR1 LGHNA and CDR2 YSLEER. The V and J ends lost 1 base and 3 bases respectively, with 7 bases between them.

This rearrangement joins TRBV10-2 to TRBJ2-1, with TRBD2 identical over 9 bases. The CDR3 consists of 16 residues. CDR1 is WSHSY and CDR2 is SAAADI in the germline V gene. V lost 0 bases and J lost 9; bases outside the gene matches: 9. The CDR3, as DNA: TGCGCCAGCAGTGAGTCTTCGGGACTAGCCTATTCTGAGCAGTTCTTC. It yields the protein CASSESSGLAYSEQFF.

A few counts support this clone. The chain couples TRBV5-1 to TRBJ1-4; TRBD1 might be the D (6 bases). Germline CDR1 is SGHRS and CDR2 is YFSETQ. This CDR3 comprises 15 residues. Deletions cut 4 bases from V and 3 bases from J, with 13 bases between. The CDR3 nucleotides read TGCGCCAGCAGCGTGGACAGTCAGGCTAATGAAAAACTGTTTTTT. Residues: CASSVDSQANEKLFF.

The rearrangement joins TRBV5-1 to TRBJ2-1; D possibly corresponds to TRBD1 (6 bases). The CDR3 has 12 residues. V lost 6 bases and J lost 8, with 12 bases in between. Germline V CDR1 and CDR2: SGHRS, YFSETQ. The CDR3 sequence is CASTGEIYEQFF. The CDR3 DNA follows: TGCGCCAGCACAGGGGAAATCTATGAGCAGTTCTTC. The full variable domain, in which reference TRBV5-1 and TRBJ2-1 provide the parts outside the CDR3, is KAGVTQTPRYLIKTRGQQVTLSCSPISGHRSVSWYQQTPGQGLQFLFEYFSETQRNKGNFPGRFSGRQFSNSRSEMNVSTLELGDSALYLCASTGEIYEQFFGPGTRLTVL.

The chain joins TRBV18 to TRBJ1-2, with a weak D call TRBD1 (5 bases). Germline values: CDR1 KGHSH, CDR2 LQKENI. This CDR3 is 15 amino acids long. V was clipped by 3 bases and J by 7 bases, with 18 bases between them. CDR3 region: CASSPRGGDTAGYTF. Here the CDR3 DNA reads TGTGCCAGCTCACCCCGGGGAGGGGATACGGCTGGCTACACCTTC.

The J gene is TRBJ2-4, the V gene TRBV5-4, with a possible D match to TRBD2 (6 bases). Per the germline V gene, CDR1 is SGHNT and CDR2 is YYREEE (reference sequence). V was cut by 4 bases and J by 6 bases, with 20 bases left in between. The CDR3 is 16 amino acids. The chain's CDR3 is CASSLRLDKLINIQYF. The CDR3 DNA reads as TGTGCCAGCAGCCTTCGACTAGATAAATTAATAAACATTCAGTACTTC.